A selection of T cell receptor beta chains follows, all from one sample in a study of T cell repertoires in cytomegalovirus infection. TCRdb reanalysed the reads using MiXCR and keeps one entry per CDR3 protein. The sample has more than 400,000 distinct CDR3 sequences, about 25% seen once. The source material was PBMCs. These receptors were obtained from a human donor in good health (CMV status not recorded). Some clones in this sample may be carry-over from other donors' samples. Each CDR3 is given with its conserved first and last residue. The D gene is left open where the match is weak. Expanded clones are given a class, and other clones once, few, many or no size at all.

cdr3_nt: TGTGCCAGCAGCGTTAGCGGGAGGGCCGGGGAGCTGTTTTTT
cdr3_aa: CASSVSGRAGELFF
v_call: TRBV7-2
d_call: TRBD2
j_call: TRBJ2-2
clone_size: few

cdr3_nt: TGTGCCAGCAGAGGGGGACAGGGGAACTACGAGCAGTACTTC
cdr3_aa: CASRGGQGNYEQYF
v_call: TRBV6-1
d_call: TRBD1
j_call: TRBJ2-7
clone_size: many

cdr3_nt: TGTGCCAGCAGCTTTCCCCAGGGTTGGGGAAGGGACACCGGGGAGCTGTTTTTT
cdr3_aa: CASSFPQGWGRDTGELFF
v_call: TRBV11-2
d_call: -
j_call: TRBJ2-2
clone_size: -

cdr3_nt: TGTGCCAGCAGCCCTACTAGCGGGAGGGGAGGCGAGCAGTACTTC
cdr3_aa: CASSPTSGRGGEQYF
v_call: TRBV7-6
d_call: TRBD2
j_call: TRBJ2-7
clone_size: few

cdr3_nt: TGTGCCAGCAGCTTAACGGTCGGGAGAGGCTTGGGAGGGACAGATACGCAGTATTTT
cdr3_aa: CASSLTVGRGLGGTDTQYF
v_call: TRBV7-3
d_call: TRBD2
j_call: TRBJ2-3
clone_size: many

cdr3_nt: TGTGCCAGCAGCACTATCTCAGGAGCCTATGGCTACACCTTC
cdr3_aa: CASSTISGAYGYTF
v_call: TRBV9
d_call: -
j_call: TRBJ1-2
clone_size: -

cdr3_nt: TGTGCCAGCAGCTTCACAGGGGGCTTCACTAGCGAGCAGTACTTC
cdr3_aa: CASSFTGGFTSEQYF
v_call: TRBV7-2
d_call: TRBD1
j_call: TRBJ2-7
clone_size: many

cdr3_nt: TGTGCCAGCAGCCCCTCAATCTACGAGCAGTACTTC
cdr3_aa: CASSPSIYEQYF
v_call: TRBV7-2
d_call: -
j_call: TRBJ2-7
clone_size: -

cdr3_nt: TGTGCTACTTCACCGGAGTACACTGAAGCTTTCTTT
cdr3_aa: CATSPEYTEAFF
v_call: TRBV12-3/TRBV12-4
d_call: -
j_call: TRBJ1-1
clone_size: -

cdr3_nt: TGTGCCAGCAGTTACGGTTTCACAGGGATAAGTAATTCACCCCTCCACTTT
cdr3_aa: CASSYGFTGISNSPLHF
v_call: TRBV6-5
d_call: -
j_call: TRBJ1-6
clone_size: few

cdr3_nt: TGTGCCAGCAGCCCCCGGGACGCCCCGGAGGACACTGAAGCTTTCTTT
cdr3_aa: CASSPRDAPEDTEAFF
v_call: TRBV7-9
d_call: -
j_call: TRBJ1-1
clone_size: -

cdr3_nt: TGCAGTGCGCCACTACGGGGCAATGAGCAGTTCTTC
cdr3_aa: CSAPLRGNEQFF
v_call: TRBV20-1
d_call: -
j_call: TRBJ2-1
clone_size: -

cdr3_nt: TGTGCCAGCAGCTCCCGACAGCCCGACGGCACAGATACGCAGTATTTT
cdr3_aa: CASSSRQPDGTDTQYF
v_call: TRBV7-6
d_call: -
j_call: TRBJ2-3
clone_size: many

cdr3_nt: TGTGCCAGCTCACCACCGAAGGGTGAGGAAGAGACCCAGTACTTC
cdr3_aa: CASSPPKGEEETQYF
v_call: TRBV18
d_call: -
j_call: TRBJ2-5
clone_size: few

cdr3_nt: TGCGCCAGCAGCCAAGAAAGCGGTCGGGCCCCCTACGAGCAGTACTTC
cdr3_aa: CASSQESGRAPYEQYF
v_call: TRBV4-1
d_call: -
j_call: TRBJ2-7
clone_size: -